The rows below give T cell receptor beta chains drawn from one sample of a study of shared clonotypes between healthy human individuals. Some clones are missing from TCRdb's copy, which holds only in-frame ones; the method was immunoSEQ multiplex PCR. Of approximately 1.9 million clones detected, around 93% appear once; the ten largest clones hold roughly 1.7%. Sequencing was done on a sample of naive CD8+ T cells from PBMCs. The receptors shown here come from a young man in good health. Some clones in this sample may be carry-over from other donors' samples. CDR3s include the opening cysteine and the closing phenylalanine or tryptophan. D genes are given only for firm matches. Where a row states a size, it is once, few, many or the class of an expanded clone; other rows omit it.

J | length | D | V | size | DNA | CDR3
TRBJ2-7 | 16 | - | TRBV6-5 | - | TGTGCCAGCAGTTACGGCTACAGGGATAATCCCTACGAGCAGTACTTC | CASSYGYRDNPYEQYF
TRBJ2-3 | 14 | - | TRBV6-5 | - | TGTGCCAGCAGGCGGCTAGCGCTGAGAGATACGCAGTATTTT | CASRRLALRDTQYF
TRBJ2-1 | 15 | - | TRBV27 | once | TGTGCCAGCAGTTTTTGGTCCGGAAGGCTCAATGAGCAGTTCTTC | CASSFWSGRLNEQFF
TRBJ2-7 | 13 | - | TRBV19 | - | TGTGCCAGTAGGTCCACCGGACAGAACGAGCAGTACTTC | CASRSTGQNEQYF
TRBJ2-2 | 12 | - | TRBV27 | - | TGTGCCAGCAGTGGTGGGACCGGGGAGCTGTTTTTT | CASSGGTGELFF
TRBJ2-5 | 17 | TRBD2 | TRBV11-2 | - | TGTGCCAGCAGCTTAGAAAGTCGCCTAGCGGCCATGGAGACCCAGTACTTC | CASSLESRLAAMETQYF
TRBJ2-1 | 14 | - | TRBV13 | - | TGTGCCAGCAGCCGGATGGGGCCCTACAATGAGCAGTTCTTC | CASSRMGPYNEQFF
TRBJ2-7 | 19 | TRBD2 | TRBV7-3 | - | TGTGCCAGCAGCCCACCAGCGGGAGGTTTTTGGGTCGACTCCTACGAGCAGTACTTC | CASSPPAGGFWVDSYEQYF
TRBJ1-4 | 13 | - | TRBV6-5 | few | TGTGCCAGCAGTAACGGGACTCGAGAAAAACTGTTTTTT | CASSNGTREKLFF
TRBJ1-1 | 16 | TRBD1 | TRBV7-9 | - | TGTGCCAGCAGCTTAGGTACAGGGGGCATGAACACTGAAGCTTTCTTT | CASSLGTGGMNTEAFF
TRBJ2-1 | 15 | - | TRBV19 | - | TGTGCCAGTAGTATAGCTACGGGACCTCGATCGGAGCAGTTCTTC | CASSIATGPRSEQFF